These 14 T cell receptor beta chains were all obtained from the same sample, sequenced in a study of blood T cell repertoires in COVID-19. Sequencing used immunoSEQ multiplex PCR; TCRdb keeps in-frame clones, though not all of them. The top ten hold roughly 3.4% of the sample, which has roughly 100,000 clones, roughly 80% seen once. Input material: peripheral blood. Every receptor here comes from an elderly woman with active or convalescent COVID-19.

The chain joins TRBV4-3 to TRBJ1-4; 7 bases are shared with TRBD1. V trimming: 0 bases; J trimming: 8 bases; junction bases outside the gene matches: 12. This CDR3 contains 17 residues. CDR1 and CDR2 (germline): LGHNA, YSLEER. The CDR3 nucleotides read TGCGCCAGCAGCCAAGAGGGGGGCGCAGGGGGAAGGGAAAAACTGTTTTTT. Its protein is CASSQEGGAGGREKLFF.

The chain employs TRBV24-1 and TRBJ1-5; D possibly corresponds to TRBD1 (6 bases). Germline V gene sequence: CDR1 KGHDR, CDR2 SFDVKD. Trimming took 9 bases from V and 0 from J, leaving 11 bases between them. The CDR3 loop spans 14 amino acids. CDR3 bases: TGTGCCACCCAGGGACAACATAGCAATCAGCCCCAGCATTTT. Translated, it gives CATQGQHSNQPQHF.

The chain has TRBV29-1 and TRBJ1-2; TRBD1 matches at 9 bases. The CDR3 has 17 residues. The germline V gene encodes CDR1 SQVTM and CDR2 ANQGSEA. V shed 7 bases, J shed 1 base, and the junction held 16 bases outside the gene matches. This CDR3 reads CSEVHRDRAGGNYGYTF. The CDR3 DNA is TGCAGCGAGGTTCACCGGGACAGGGCGGGCGGTAACTATGGCTACACCTTC.

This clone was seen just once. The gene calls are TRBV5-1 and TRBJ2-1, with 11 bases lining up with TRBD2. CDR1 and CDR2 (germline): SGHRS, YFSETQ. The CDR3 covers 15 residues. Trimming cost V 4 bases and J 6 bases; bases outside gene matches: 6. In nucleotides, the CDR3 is TGCGCCAGCAGCCAATTTAGCGGGGGGGCCAATGAGCAGTTCTTC. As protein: CASSQFSGGANEQFF.

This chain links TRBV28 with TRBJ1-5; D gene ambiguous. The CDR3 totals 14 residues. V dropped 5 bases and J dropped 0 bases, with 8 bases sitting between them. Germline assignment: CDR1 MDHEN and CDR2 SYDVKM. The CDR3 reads CASSSRYSNQPQHF. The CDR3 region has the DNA TGTGCCAGCAGTAGTAGATATAGCAATCAGCCCCAGCATTTT.

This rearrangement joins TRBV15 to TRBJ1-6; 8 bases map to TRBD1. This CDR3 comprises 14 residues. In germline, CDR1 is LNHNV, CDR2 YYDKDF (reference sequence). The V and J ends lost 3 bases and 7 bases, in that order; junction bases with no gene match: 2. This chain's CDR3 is CATSRDRANSPLHF. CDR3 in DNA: TGTGCCACCAGCAGGGACAGGGCGAATTCACCCCTCCACTTT.

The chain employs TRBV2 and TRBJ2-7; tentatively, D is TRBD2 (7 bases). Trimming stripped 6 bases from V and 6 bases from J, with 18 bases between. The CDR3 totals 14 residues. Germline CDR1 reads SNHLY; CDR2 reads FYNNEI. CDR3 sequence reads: CASSAPTGRGEQYF. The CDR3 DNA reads TGTGCCAGCAGCGCACCCACAGGGAGGGGCGAGCAGTACTTC. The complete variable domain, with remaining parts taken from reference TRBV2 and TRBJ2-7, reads EPEVTQTPSHQVTQMGQEVILRCVPISNHLYFYWYRQILGQKVEFLVSFYNNEISEKSEIFDDQFSVERPDGSNFTLKIRSTKLEDSAMYFCASSAPTGRGEQYFGPGTRLTVT.

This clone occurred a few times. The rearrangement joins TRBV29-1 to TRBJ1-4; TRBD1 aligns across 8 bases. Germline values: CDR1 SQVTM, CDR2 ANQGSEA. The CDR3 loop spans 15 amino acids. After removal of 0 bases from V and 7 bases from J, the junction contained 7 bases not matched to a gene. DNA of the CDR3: TGCAGCGTTGAAGATCTTACAGGGGGAAGTGAAAAACTGTTTTTT. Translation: CSVEDLTGGSEKLFF.

The CDR3: CASSLRDRGGTGELFF. The CDR3, as DNA: TGTGCCAGCAGCCTTCGGGACAGGGGAGGCACCGGGGAGCTGTTTTTT. V is TRBV7-3 and J is TRBJ2-2, with 10 positions matching TRBD1. The CDR3 totals 16 residues. Looked up from germline, CDR1 is SGHTA and CDR2 is FQGTGA. V was clipped by 5 bases and J by 4 bases; unmatched bases: 7.

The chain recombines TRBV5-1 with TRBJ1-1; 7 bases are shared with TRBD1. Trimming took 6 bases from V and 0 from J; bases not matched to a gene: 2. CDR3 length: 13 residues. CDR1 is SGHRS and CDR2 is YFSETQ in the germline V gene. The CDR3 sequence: CASTGTVNTEAFF. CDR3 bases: TGCGCCAGCACCGGGACAGTGAACACTGAAGCTTTCTTT.

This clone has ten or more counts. The CDR3 reads CASSPLPGHGYTF. The DNA of the CDR3 is TGTGCCAGCAGTCCCCTCCCTGGGCATGGCTACACCTTC. J is TRBJ1-2 and V is TRBV28; D gene unclear. The CDR3 runs to 13 residues. Germline V gives CDR1 MDHEN, CDR2 SYDVKM. V was trimmed by 5 bases and J by 6 bases, leaving 13 bases between them.

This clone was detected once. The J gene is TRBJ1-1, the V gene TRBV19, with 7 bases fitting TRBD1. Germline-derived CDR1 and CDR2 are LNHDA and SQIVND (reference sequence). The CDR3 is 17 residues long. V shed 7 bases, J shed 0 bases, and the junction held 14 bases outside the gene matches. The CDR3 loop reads CASTLQGIMRLNTEAFF. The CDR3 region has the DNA TGTGCCAGTACCCTACAGGGGATAATGCGCCTGAACACTGAAGCTTTCTTT.

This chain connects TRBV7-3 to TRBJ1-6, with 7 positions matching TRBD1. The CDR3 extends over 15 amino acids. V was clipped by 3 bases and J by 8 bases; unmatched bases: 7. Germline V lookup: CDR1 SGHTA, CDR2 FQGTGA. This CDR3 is CASSFSGTVDSPLHF. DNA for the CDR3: TGTGCCAGCAGCTTTTCAGGGACAGTGGATTCACCCCTCCACTTT.

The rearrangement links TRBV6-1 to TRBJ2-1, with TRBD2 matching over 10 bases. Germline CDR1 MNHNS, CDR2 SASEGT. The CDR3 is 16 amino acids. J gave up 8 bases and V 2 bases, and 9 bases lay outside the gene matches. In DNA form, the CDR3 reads TGTGCCAGCAGTGAAACCGGGACTAGCGTTTATTATGAGCAGTTCTTC. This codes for CASSETGTSVYYEQFF.